This TCR beta chain was sequenced in a study of T-cell reconstitution after alpha-beta-depleted transplantation in children. This clonotype occurred many times. Unique molecular identifiers were incorporated during preparation of the TCRbeta library. TCRdb reprocessed the PCR reads via MiXCR and lists one record per CDR3 protein. The sample contains some 75,000 distinct CDR3 sequences, 7.3% of which appear only once. Germline CDR1 reads DFQATT; CDR2 reads SNEGSKA (reference sequence). The CDR3 consists of 16 residues. The V gene lost 0 bases and the J gene lost 3 bases, with 14 bases spanning the gap.

Sample: PBMCs from the stem cell graft donor, taken from the stem cell graft. This sequence originates from a human donor who donated a stem cell graft to a child with acute lymphoblastic leukemia. The chain has TRBV20-1 and TRBJ1-4; D is possibly TRBD1 (6 bases). The chain's CDR3 is CSARDAWGASNEKLFF. The CDR3 nucleotides read TGCAGTGCTAGAGATGCGTGGGGGGCGTCTAATGAAAAACTGTTTTTT.